This passage covers 26 T cell receptor beta chains from one sample sequenced in a study of T-cell memory formation after mild COVID-19. TCRdb used MiXCR to reprocess the 5' RACE reads, holding one entry per CDR3 protein. Of about 210,000 distinct CDR3 sequences in the sample, under 30% are singletons; the top ten hold about an eighth. The sequenced material came from PBMCs or a T cell subset sorted from them (not recorded which). These receptors were taken from an adult woman who had mild COVID-19 (a few samples of this study predate the infection). Cell type and time point are not known.

This clonotype was counted a few times. The chain links TRBV5-6 to TRBJ2-1; possibly TRBD2 for D (5 bases). Per the germline V gene, CDR1 is SGHDT and CDR2 is YYEEEE. The CDR3 runs 14 residues. Deletions cut 4 bases from V and 8 bases from J, with 16 bases between. CDR3 sequence reads: CASSPSSGNYEQFF. DNA of the CDR3: TGTGCCAGCAGCCCCAGTTCCGGGAATTATGAGCAGTTCTTC.

In its sample, this clonotype was seen a few times. The V gene is TRBV10-3, the J gene TRBJ2-7; a weak D match, TRBD1 (6 bases). CDR3 length: 14 amino acids. Germline CDR1 is ENHRY and CDR2 is SYGVKD. V dropped 11 bases and J dropped 5 bases, with 22 bases sitting between them. The CDR3 loop reads CAASGAETGNEQYF. DNA for the CDR3: TGTGCCGCTTCCGGAGCCGAGACAGGCAACGAGCAGTACTTC.

This sequence joins TRBV11-2 and TRBJ2-7; the D gene is possibly TRBD2 (6 bases). The CDR3 spans 17 residues. The ends were cut back, 5 bases at V and 3 bases at J, with 23 bases in the middle. Germline CDR1 SGHAT, CDR2 FQNNGV. The CDR3 DNA sequence: TGTGCCAGCAGCCCTAGCCTTGGGGGGTTGGTCTTCTACGAGCAGTACTTC. Residues: CASSPSLGGLVFYEQYF.

The chain couples TRBV9 to TRBJ2-2, with 12 bases aligning to TRBD2. CDR1 SGDLS and CDR2 YYNGEE come from the germline V gene. The CDR3 sequence is 15 residues long. The trim removed 4 bases at V and 6 bases at J, leaving 4 bases unmatched. As DNA, the CDR3 is TGTGCCAGCAGCCTGACTAGCGGGAGTGCCGGGGAGCTGTTTTTT. It specifies CASSLTSGSAGELFF.

This clonotype turned up a few times. V and J are TRBV6-2 or TRBV6-3 and TRBJ1-5; 7 bases match TRBD1. Germline V lookup: CDR1 MNHEY, CDR2 SVGEGT. The CDR3 totals 16 residues. V was pared by 5 bases and J by 3 bases, with 10 bases of the junction left unmatched. CDR3 protein: CASSRWDSLSNQPQHF. In DNA form, the CDR3 reads TGTGCCAGCAGTAGATGGGACAGCCTATCCAATCAGCCCCAGCATTTT.

The table lists this clonotype with a few counts. V usage is TRBV4-3 and J usage is TRBJ2-1, with 7 bases identical to TRBD1. Unmatched junction bases numbered 9, after V lost 4 bases and J lost 6 bases. The CDR3 totals 15 residues. In germline, CDR1 is LGHNA, CDR2 YSLEER. The CDR3 is CASSRTGDRSNEQFF. CDR3 nucleotides: TGCGCCAGCAGCCGAACAGGGGATCGGTCCAATGAGCAGTTCTTC.

This chain links TRBV7-9 with TRBJ2-7; weak D call: TRBD1 (6 bases). Per germline, CDR1 SEHNR and CDR2 FQNEAQ (reference sequence). V lost 5 bases and J lost 2, with 13 bases in between. This CDR3 is built from 14 residues. Written as DNA, the CDR3 is TGTGCCAGCAGCCCCGGGACACCTACCTACGAGCAGTACTTC. This gives the protein CASSPGTPTYEQYF.

The genes are TRBV7-6 and TRBJ1-1; D call uncertain. This CDR3 is 17 amino acids long. Trimming pared 2 bases from V and 0 bases from J, leaving 16 bases between. From germline, CDR1 is SGHVS and CDR2 FNYEAQ. The CDR3, as DNA: TGTGCCAGCAGCTTATCCCCCGGAAACCCCATGAACACTGAAGCTTTCTTT. This sequence encodes CASSLSPGNPMNTEAFF. Full variable domain (remainder filled in from reference TRBV7-6 and TRBJ1-1): GAGVSQSPRYKVTKRGQDVALRCDPISGHVSLYWYRQALGQGPEFLTYFNYEAQQDKSGLPNDRFSAERPEGSISTLTIQRTEQRDSAMYRCASSLSPGNPMNTEAFFGQGTRLTVV.

This clonotype was detected only a few times. J is TRBJ2-5 and V is TRBV5-6; 10 bases agree with TRBD1. This CDR3 region has 15 residues. V trimming: 4 bases; J trimming: 4 bases; junction bases outside the gene matches: 7. In germline, CDR1 is SGHDT, CDR2 YYEEEE. The CDR3 DNA reads as TGTGCCAGCAGCCCAGGGACAGGGGCTCGAGAGACCCAGTACTTC. It translates to CASSPGTGARETQYF. The complete variable domain, with remaining parts taken from reference TRBV5-6 and TRBJ2-5, reads DAGVTQSPTHLIKTRGQQVTLRCSPKSGHDTVSWYQQALGQGPQFIFQYYEEEERQRGNFPDRFSGHQFPNYSSELNVNALLLGDSALYLCASSPGTGARETQYFGPGTRLLVL.

V gene TRBV11-3 combines with J gene TRBJ2-7; 7 nucleotides line up with TRBD2. Germline CDR1 and CDR2: SGHNT and YENEEA. The ends lost 3 bases at V and 3 bases at J; junction bases unmatched: 8. The CDR3 is made up of 15 amino acids. The CDR3 DNA is TGTGCCAGCAGCTTCATTCTAGCGGCCCGCTACGAGCAGTACTTC. Protein: CASSFILAARYEQYF. Full variable domain (rest looked up from reference TRBV11-3 and TRBJ2-7): EAGVVQSPRYKIIEKKQPVAFWCNPISGHNTLYWYLQNLGQGPELLIRYENEEAVDDSQLPKDRFSAERLKGVDSTLKIQPAELGDSAVYLCASSFILAARYEQYFGPGTRLTVT.

The chain employs TRBV20-1 and TRBJ1-2, with D maybe TRBD1 (6 bases). CDR3 size: 13 residues. Germline loops: CDR1 DFQATT, CDR2 SNEGSKA (reference sequence). V was trimmed by 1 base and J by 7 bases, leaving 13 bases between them. The CDR3 here is CSARVGGGLGYTF. CDR3 sequence (DNA): TGCAGTGCTAGAGTGGGGGGGGGCCTTGGCTACACCTTC.

This clonotype was counted only a few times. The chain carries TRBV29-1 and TRBJ2-7; D may be TRBD1 (7 bases). V shed 0 bases and J shed 6 bases, with 15 bases lying between them. This CDR3 has 14 amino acids. From germline, CDR1 is SQVTM and CDR2 ANQGSEA. As DNA, the CDR3 is TGCAGCGTTGAAGATCAAAACAGGGGAGGCGAGCAGTACTTC. Encoded protein: CSVEDQNRGGEQYF.

The chain recombines TRBV7-8 with TRBJ1-1, with a weak D call TRBD1 (5 bases). Germline V gene data show CDR1 as SGHVS and CDR2 as FQNEAQ. V shed 3 bases and J shed 1 base, with 15 bases lying between them. This CDR3 region has 16 residues. CDR3 sequence reads: CASSFPRDGGNTEAFF. Here the CDR3 DNA reads TGTGCCAGCAGCTTCCCCCGGGACGGAGGGAACACTGAAGCTTTCTTT. Full variable domain (missing parts from reference TRBV7-8 and TRBJ1-1): GAGVSQSPRYKVAKRGQDVALRCDPISGHVSLFWYQQALGQGPEFLTYFQNEAQLDKSGLPSDRFFAERPEGSVSTLKIQRTQQEDSAVYLCASSFPRDGGNTEAFFGQGTRLTVV.

The genes are TRBV3-1 and TRBJ2-5; D is unclear. The ends were cut back, 0 bases at V and 3 bases at J, with 2 bases in the middle. The CDR3 runs to 12 residues. Germline assignment: CDR1 LGHDT and CDR2 YNNKEL (reference sequence). CDR3 sequence reads: CASSQEEETQYF. In DNA, the CDR3 is TGTGCCAGCAGCCAAGAAGAAGAGACCCAGTACTTC.

This chain connects TRBV12-3 or TRBV12-4 to TRBJ1-2; D is perhaps TRBD1 (6 bases). The CDR3 contains 14 residues. Trimming took 3 bases from V and 1 from J, leaving 9 bases between them. Here the CDR3 reads CASSFGGVNYGYTF. CDR3 nucleotides: TGTGCCAGCAGTTTTGGGGGCGTTAACTATGGCTACACCTTC.

A few counts support this clonotype. The chain uses TRBV10-3 and TRBJ1-4; tentatively, D is TRBD1 (5 bases). Germline assignment: CDR1 ENHRY and CDR2 SYGVKD. The CDR3 has 16 amino acids. The V end lost 8 bases, the J end lost 3 bases, and 19 bases lay between the germline ends. CDR3 nucleotide sequence: TGTGCCATCGGACAAAGGAGGGACGGGGCTAATGAAAAACTGTTTTTT. This gives the protein CAIGQRRDGANEKLFF.

In DNA, the CDR3 is TGTGCCAGCAGCTTTGGAGGGGGCGGCTACGAGCAGTACTTC. Translated, it gives CASSFGGGGYEQYF. The rearrangement joins TRBV11-2 to TRBJ2-7; tentatively, D is TRBD1 (7 bases). Germline V gene data show CDR1 as SGHAT and CDR2 as FQNNGV. The CDR3 extends over 14 amino acids. V lost 3 bases, J lost 3 bases, and 12 bases lay in between. Looking up the rest from reference TRBV11-2 and TRBJ2-7 gives the full variable domain: EAGVAQSPRYKIIEKRQSVAFWCNPISGHATLYWYQQILGQGPKLLIQFQNNGVVDDSQLPKDRFSAERLKGVDSTLKIQPAKLEDSAVYLCASSFGGGGYEQYFGPGTRLTVT.

The rearrangement uses TRBV3-1 and TRBJ2-1; no reliable D call. The CDR3 is made up of 13 amino acids. Germline V gene lookup returns CDR1 LGHDT and CDR2 YNNKEL (reference sequence). V was shortened by 4 bases and J by 7 bases, with 11 bases between the two germline ends. The CDR3 nucleotides are TGTGCCAGCAGCCGCGCCCTAGGAAATGAGCAGTTCTTC. It translates to CASSRALGNEQFF.

There are a few counts of this clonotype. The CDR3 here is CASSYSRQTPGNTIYF. CDR3 bases: TGTGCCAGCAGTTACTCGCGACAGACCCCCGGAAACACCATATATTTT. The chain has TRBV6-5 and TRBJ1-3, with TRBD1 as a possible D gene (5 bases). Per the germline V gene, CDR1 is MNHEY and CDR2 is SVGAGI. V lost 0 bases to trimming and J lost 4 bases, with 13 bases between them. This CDR3 region has 16 residues.

V is TRBV29-1 and J is TRBJ1-1, with D tentatively TRBD1 (5 bases). The CDR3 contains 17 residues. Trimming stripped 0 bases from V and 0 bases from J, with 17 bases between. Germline CDR1 reads SQVTM; CDR2 reads ANQGSEA. CDR3: CSVEDRGSRGLNTEAFF. Written as DNA, the CDR3 is TGCAGCGTTGAAGATCGGGGGAGTAGGGGCCTGAACACTGAAGCTTTCTTT.

This chain links TRBV2 with TRBJ2-7; tentatively, D is TRBD2 (6 bases). Germline values: CDR1 SNHLY, CDR2 FYNNEI. Between the trimmed V and J ends, which lost 8 bases and 2 bases, there was a span of 13 bases. The CDR3 runs to 13 residues. CDR3 sequence (DNA): TGTGCCAGCTTGGAGGGCGGGGCCTACGAGCAGTACTTC. Encoded protein: CASLEGGAYEQYF.

The V call is TRBV9, the J call TRBJ2-7; 7 bases agree with TRBD1. Germline CDR1 is SGDLS and CDR2 is YYNGEE. The CDR3 contains 15 residues. Germline trimming cut 0 bases from V and 0 bases from J; bases unmatched to any gene: 3. The CDR3 DNA sequence: TGTGCCAGCAGCGTAGGGGGACAGAGCTCCTACGAGCAGTACTTC. Translation: CASSVGGQSSYEQYF.

This clonotype was counted once. The chain combines TRBV20-1 with TRBJ2-2, with 16 bases that match TRBD2. Germline V gives CDR1 DFQATT, CDR2 SNEGSKA (reference sequence). V lost 6 bases and J lost 6; bases outside the gene matches: 10. The CDR3 sequence is 17 residues long. In nucleotides, the CDR3 is TGCAGTGCCCGCGGGACTAGCGGGGGGGCAGCCCCCGGGGAGCTGTTTTTT. Its translation is CSARGTSGGAAPGELFF.

In this sample, this clonotype turned up many times. This chain joins TRBV7-2 and TRBJ1-4; 7 bases fit TRBD1. There are 15 residues in the CDR3. Losses at the gene ends were 5 bases for V and 1 base for J; bases not matched to a gene: 4. Germline loops: CDR1 SGHTA, CDR2 FQGNSA. CDR3 coding DNA: TGTGCCAGCAGCGCGGGGGACAGAACTAATGAAAAACTGTTTTTT. Translation: CASSAGDRTNEKLFF.

Only a few counts were recorded for this clonotype. The rearrangement uses TRBV15 and TRBJ1-2; D uncertain. The germline V gene has CDR1 LNHNV and CDR2 YYDKDF (reference sequence). The CDR3 totals 14 residues. Trimming shortened V by 0 bases and J by 8 bases, and 13 bases separated the two germline ends. The CDR3 DNA reads as TGTGCCACCAGCAGAGATCGGGCAGGCGGGGGCTACACCTTC. As protein: CATSRDRAGGGYTF.

This clonotype was seen only once. The chain couples TRBV29-1 to TRBJ1-2; D unresolved. The germline V gene encodes CDR1 SQVTM and CDR2 ANQGSEA. This CDR3 has 11 amino acids. V dropped 2 bases and J dropped 7 bases, with 8 bases sitting between them. This chain's CDR3 is CSVEQTSGYTF. The CDR3, as DNA: TGCAGCGTTGAACAGACCAGTGGCTACACCTTC.